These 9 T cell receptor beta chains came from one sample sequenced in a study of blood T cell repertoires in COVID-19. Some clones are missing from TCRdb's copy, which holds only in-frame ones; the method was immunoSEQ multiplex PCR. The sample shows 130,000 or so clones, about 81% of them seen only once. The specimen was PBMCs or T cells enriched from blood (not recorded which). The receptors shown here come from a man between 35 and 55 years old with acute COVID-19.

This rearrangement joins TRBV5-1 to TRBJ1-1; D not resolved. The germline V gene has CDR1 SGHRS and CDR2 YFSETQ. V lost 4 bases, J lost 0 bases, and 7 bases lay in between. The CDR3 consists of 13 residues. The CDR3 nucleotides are TGCGCCAGCAGCCCTAATATGAACACTGAAGCTTTCTTT. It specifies CASSPNMNTEAFF.

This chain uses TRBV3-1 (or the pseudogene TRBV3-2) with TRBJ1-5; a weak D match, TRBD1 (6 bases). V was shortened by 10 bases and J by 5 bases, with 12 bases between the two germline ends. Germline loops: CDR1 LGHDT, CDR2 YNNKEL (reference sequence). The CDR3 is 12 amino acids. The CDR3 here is CATGQLYQPQHF. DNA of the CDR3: TGTGCCACCGGACAGCTATATCAGCCCCAGCATTTT.

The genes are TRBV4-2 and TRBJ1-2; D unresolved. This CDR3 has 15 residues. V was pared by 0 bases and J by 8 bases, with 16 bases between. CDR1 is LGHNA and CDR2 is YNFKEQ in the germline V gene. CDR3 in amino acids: CASSQEADSVKGYTF. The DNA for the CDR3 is TGTGCCAGCAGCCAAGAGGCCGACTCGGTAAAAGGCTACACCTTC.

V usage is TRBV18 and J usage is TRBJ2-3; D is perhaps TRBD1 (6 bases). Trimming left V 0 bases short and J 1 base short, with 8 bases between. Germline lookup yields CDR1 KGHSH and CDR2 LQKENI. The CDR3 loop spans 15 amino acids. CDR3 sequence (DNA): TGTGCCAGCTCACCACCGTACAGGGGCACAGATACGCAGTATTTT. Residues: CASSPPYRGTDTQYF.

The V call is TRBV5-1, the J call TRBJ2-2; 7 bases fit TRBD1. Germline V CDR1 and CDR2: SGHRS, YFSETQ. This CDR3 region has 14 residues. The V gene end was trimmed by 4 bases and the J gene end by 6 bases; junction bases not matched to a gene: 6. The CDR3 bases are TGCGCCAGCAGCGAGGCGACAGGGCCCGGGGAGCTGTTTTTT. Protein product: CASSEATGPGELFF.

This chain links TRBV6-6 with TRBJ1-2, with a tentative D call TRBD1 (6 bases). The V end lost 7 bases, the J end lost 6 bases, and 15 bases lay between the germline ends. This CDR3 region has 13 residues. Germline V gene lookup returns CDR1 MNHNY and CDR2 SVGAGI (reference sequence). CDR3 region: CASTPRGGHGYTF. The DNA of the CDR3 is TGTGCCAGCACTCCTCGTGGGGGCCATGGCTACACCTTC.

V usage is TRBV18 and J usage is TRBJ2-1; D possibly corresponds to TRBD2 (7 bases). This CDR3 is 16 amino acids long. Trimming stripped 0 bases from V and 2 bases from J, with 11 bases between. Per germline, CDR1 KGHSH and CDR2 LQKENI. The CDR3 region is CASSPPGGATYNEQFF. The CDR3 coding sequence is TGTGCCAGCTCACCACCGGGGGGGGCTACCTACAATGAGCAGTTCTTC. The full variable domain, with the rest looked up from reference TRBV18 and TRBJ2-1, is NAGVMQNPRHLVRRRGQEARLRCSPMKGHSHVYWYRQLPEEGLKFMVYLQKENIIDESGMPKERFSAEFPKEGPSILRIQQVVRGDSAAYFCASSPPGGATYNEQFFGPGTRLTVL.

The CDR3 coding sequence is TGTGCCTGGAGGCAGGGGGCCACAGATACGCAGTATTTT. Protein: CAWRQGATDTQYF. The chain combines TRBV30 with TRBJ2-3; TRBD1 matches at 8 bases. Germline values: CDR1 GTSNPN, CDR2 SVGIG (reference sequence). The CDR3 extends over 13 amino acids. V shed 3 bases, J shed 2 bases, and the junction held 1 base outside the gene matches.

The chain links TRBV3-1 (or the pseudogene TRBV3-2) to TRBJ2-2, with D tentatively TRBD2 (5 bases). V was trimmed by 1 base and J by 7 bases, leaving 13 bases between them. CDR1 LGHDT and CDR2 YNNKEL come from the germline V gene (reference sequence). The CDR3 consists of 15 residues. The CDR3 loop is CASSQVFSGFGELFF. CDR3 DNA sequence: TGTGCCAGCAGCCAAGTTTTTTCGGGGTTCGGGGAGCTGTTTTTT.